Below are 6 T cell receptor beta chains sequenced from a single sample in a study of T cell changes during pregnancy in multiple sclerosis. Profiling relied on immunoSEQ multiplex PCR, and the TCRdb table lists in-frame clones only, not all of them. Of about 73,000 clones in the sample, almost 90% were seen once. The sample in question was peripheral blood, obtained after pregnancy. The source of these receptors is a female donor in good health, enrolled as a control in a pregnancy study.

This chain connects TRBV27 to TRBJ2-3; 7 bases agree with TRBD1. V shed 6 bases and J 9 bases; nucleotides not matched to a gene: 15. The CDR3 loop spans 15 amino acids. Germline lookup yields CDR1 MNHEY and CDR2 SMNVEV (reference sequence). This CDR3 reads CASSYRDPGQRTQYF. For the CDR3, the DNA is TGTGCCAGCAGCTACAGAGACCCGGGACAGAGAACGCAGTATTTT.

Here the CDR3 DNA reads TGTGCCAGCAGCCTGCCGGGACAGGGACACACTGAAGCTTTCTTT. Translating it yields CASSLPGQGHTEAFF. The chain recombines TRBV5-4 with TRBJ1-1; 9 bases map to TRBD1. CDR1 is SGHNT and CDR2 is YYREEE in the germline V gene (reference sequence). The V gene end was trimmed by 4 bases and the J gene end by 3 bases; junction bases not matched to a gene: 7. This CDR3 has 15 residues.

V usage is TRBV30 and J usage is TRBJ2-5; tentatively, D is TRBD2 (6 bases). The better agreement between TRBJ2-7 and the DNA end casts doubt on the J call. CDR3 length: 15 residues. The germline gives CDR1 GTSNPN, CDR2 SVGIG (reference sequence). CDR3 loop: CAWSLLRRGSYEQYF. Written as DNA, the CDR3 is TGTGCCTGGAGTCTCCTCCGGCGGGGCTCCTACGAGCAGTACTTC.

The CDR3 spells CASSEGPGVNQPQHF. The CDR3 coding sequence is TGCGCCAGCAGCGAGGGCCCTGGGGTCAATCAGCCCCAGCATTTT. The rearrangement uses TRBV5-1 and TRBJ1-5; D remains unclear. The CDR3 runs 15 residues. Germline CDR1 SGHRS, CDR2 YFSETQ. Trimming removed 4 bases at V and 3 bases at J, with 14 bases between.

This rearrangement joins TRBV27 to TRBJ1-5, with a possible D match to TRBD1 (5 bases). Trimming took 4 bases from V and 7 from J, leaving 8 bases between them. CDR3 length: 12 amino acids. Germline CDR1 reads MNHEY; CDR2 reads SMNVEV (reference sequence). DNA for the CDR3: TGTGCCAGCAGTTATCAGGGACAGCCCCAGCATTTT. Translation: CASSYQGQPQHF.

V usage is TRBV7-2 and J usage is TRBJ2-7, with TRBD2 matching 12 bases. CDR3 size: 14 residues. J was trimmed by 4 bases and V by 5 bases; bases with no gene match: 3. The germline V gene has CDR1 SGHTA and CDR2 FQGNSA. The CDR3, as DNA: TGTGCCAGCAGCACTCTAGCGGGAGGGTACGAGCAGTACTTC. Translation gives CASSTLAGGYEQYF.